Listed below are T cell receptor beta chains from one sample, sequenced in a study of CD8+CD57+ T cells in acquired aplastic anemia. Via MiXCR, TCRdb re-called the reads, giving one row per CDR3 protein. Of approximately 150,000 distinct CDR3 sequences listed, under 55% are singletons. Sequencing input: sorted CD4+, CD8+, or CD8+CD57+ T cells (not recorded which) from PBMCs. These receptor sequences come from a human donor with aplastic anemia. CDR3s include the opening cysteine and the closing phenylalanine or tryptophan. The order of the fields is D gene, V gene, clone size, J gene, CDR3 DNA, CDR3 protein. A D gene is named only where the DNA matches it firmly. Expanded clones are given a class, and other clones once, few, many or no size at all.

d_call: TRBD2
v_call: TRBV7-2
clone_size: .
j_call: TRBJ2-7
cdr3_nt: TGTGCCAGCAGCTTAGCGAGCGGGAGCGATACTTATGAGCAGTACTTC
cdr3_aa: CASSLASGSDTYEQYF

d_call: TRBD2
v_call: TRBV7-6
clone_size: once
j_call: TRBJ2-3
cdr3_nt: TGTGCCAGCAGCTTAAGGCTAGCGGGGACCACAGATACGCAGTATTTT
cdr3_aa: CASSLRLAGTTDTQYF

d_call: TRBD2
v_call: TRBV7-2
clone_size: .
j_call: TRBJ2-3
cdr3_nt: TGTGCCAGCAGCTTATTAGCGGGAGCAGATACGCAGTATTTT
cdr3_aa: CASSLLAGADTQYF

d_call: .
v_call: TRBV20-1
clone_size: few
j_call: TRBJ2-1
cdr3_nt: TGCAGTGCCACCTCTAAGGGGGGCAATGAGCAGTTCTTC
cdr3_aa: CSATSKGGNEQFF

d_call: .
v_call: TRBV2
clone_size: .
j_call: TRBJ1-1
cdr3_nt: TGTGCCAAGTTGAGGAACACTGAAGCTTTCTTT
cdr3_aa: CAKLRNTEAFF

d_call: TRBD1
v_call: TRBV19
clone_size: few
j_call: TRBJ1-2
cdr3_nt: TGTGCCAGCGGCGGTGCGGGACAGTGGAAAGCCTCTGGCTATGGCTACACCTTC
cdr3_aa: CASGGAGQWKASGYGYTF

d_call: .
v_call: TRBV25-1
clone_size: many
j_call: TRBJ1-2
cdr3_nt: TGTGCCAGCAGTGCCCCCGGGACCCTACACAGGAGCTTTACCTTC
cdr3_aa: CASSAPGTLHRSFTF

d_call: .
v_call: TRBV24-1
clone_size: once
j_call: TRBJ2-1
cdr3_nt: TGTGCCACCAGTGATCCAGACAGGTATGAGCAGTTCTTC
cdr3_aa: CATSDPDRYEQFF

d_call: TRBD2
v_call: TRBV2
clone_size: few
j_call: TRBJ2-1
cdr3_nt: TGTGCCAGCAGTGAGATCCTAGCGGGAGAGGGTGAGCAGTTCTTC
cdr3_aa: CASSEILAGEGEQFF

d_call: TRBD2
v_call: TRBV20-1
clone_size: many
j_call: TRBJ2-3
cdr3_nt: TGCAGTGCTGCCCTAGCGGGGAAAGTCCCGACAGATACGCAGTATTTT
cdr3_aa: CSAALAGKVPTDTQYF

d_call: TRBD1
v_call: TRBV5-1
clone_size: many
j_call: TRBJ2-2
cdr3_nt: TGCGCCAGCAGCTTGGAAGTCAGGGGGACCGGGGAGCTGTTTTTT
cdr3_aa: CASSLEVRGTGELFF

d_call: .
v_call: TRBV5-8
clone_size: .
j_call: TRBJ2-7
cdr3_nt: TGTGCCAGCAGCTTGGGGACGGGAGAGCAGTACTTC
cdr3_aa: CASSLGTGEQYF

d_call: TRBD2
v_call: TRBV19
clone_size: .
j_call: TRBJ2-3
cdr3_nt: TGTGCCAGTAGAGCAGCGGGAGGGCCCCGGGATACGCAGTATTTT
cdr3_aa: CASRAAGGPRDTQYF

d_call: TRBD1
v_call: TRBV2
clone_size: .
j_call: TRBJ1-6
cdr3_nt: TGTGCTAGGGTACAGGGGGCGGTAACTAATTCACCCCTCCACTTT
cdr3_aa: CARVQGAVTNSPLHF

d_call: .
v_call: TRBV24-1
clone_size: .
j_call: TRBJ2-3
cdr3_nt: TGTGCCACCAGTATCGGGACAAGCACAGATACGCAGTATTTT
cdr3_aa: CATSIGTSTDTQYF

d_call: TRBD2
v_call: TRBV4-1
clone_size: .
j_call: TRBJ2-5
cdr3_nt: TGCGCCAGCAGCCAGGAGCGGGGGGGCCGGGAGACCCAGTACTTC
cdr3_aa: CASSQERGGRETQYF

d_call: TRBD2
v_call: TRBV20-1
clone_size: few
j_call: TRBJ2-1
cdr3_nt: TGCAGTGCTAGTCGGGCGGGGGGAACCTACAATGAGCAGTTCTTC
cdr3_aa: CSASRAGGTYNEQFF

d_call: .
v_call: TRBV5-1
clone_size: many
j_call: TRBJ1-2
cdr3_nt: TGCGCCAGCAGCTTGAATGCAGCTAACTATGGCTACACCTTC
cdr3_aa: CASSLNAANYGYTF

d_call: .
v_call: TRBV12-3/TRBV12-4
clone_size: many
j_call: TRBJ1-3
cdr3_nt: TGTGCCAGCAGTTTCAGCTCTGGAAACACCATATATTTT
cdr3_aa: CASSFSSGNTIYF

d_call: .
v_call: TRBV18
clone_size: .
j_call: TRBJ2-2
cdr3_nt: TGTGCCAGCTCACCACTTCCCGGAGCCGCGAACACCGGGGAGCTGTTTTTT
cdr3_aa: CASSPLPGAANTGELFF

d_call: .
v_call: TRBV15
clone_size: .
j_call: TRBJ1-2
cdr3_nt: TGTGCCACCAGCAGCCCCCGGGATAACTATGGCTACACCTTC
cdr3_aa: CATSSPRDNYGYTF

d_call: TRBD1
v_call: TRBV6-1
clone_size: many
j_call: TRBJ1-1
cdr3_nt: TGTGCCAGCCTTTTGGGACAGCGAGAAGCTTTCTTT
cdr3_aa: CASLLGQREAFF

d_call: .
v_call: TRBV5-1
clone_size: .
j_call: TRBJ1-2
cdr3_nt: TGCGCCAGCAGTGAGGGGGACCCCTCTGGCTACACCTTC
cdr3_aa: CASSEGDPSGYTF

d_call: TRBD2
v_call: TRBV20-1
clone_size: .
j_call: TRBJ2-1
cdr3_nt: TGCGGTGCTAGAGTCCGGGGACTAGCGGGGGGGAAAGAGCAGTTCTTC
cdr3_aa: CGARVRGLAGGKEQFF

d_call: TRBD1
v_call: TRBV6-1
clone_size: many
j_call: TRBJ2-3
cdr3_nt: TGTGCCAGCACCGGACAGGGGGCAGATACGCAGTATTTT
cdr3_aa: CASTGQGADTQYF

d_call: TRBD2
v_call: TRBV25-1
clone_size: .
j_call: TRBJ2-3
cdr3_nt: TGTGCCAGCAGTGGGTATGGGGGGGCAGATACGCAGTATTTT
cdr3_aa: CASSGYGGADTQYF

d_call: .
v_call: TRBV4-2
clone_size: .
j_call: TRBJ2-7
cdr3_nt: TGTGCCAGCAGCCAACAAAATGGAGAATACGAGCAGTACTTC
cdr3_aa: CASSQQNGEYEQYF

d_call: .
v_call: TRBV10-2
clone_size: few
j_call: TRBJ1-1
cdr3_nt: TGCGCCAGCAAATCCGACAGCCAAGAAGCTTTCTTT
cdr3_aa: CASKSDSQEAFF

d_call: TRBD2
v_call: TRBV24-1
clone_size: .
j_call: TRBJ2-1
cdr3_nt: TGTGCCACCAGTGATAGATTAGCGGGAGTCAATGAGCAGTTCTTC
cdr3_aa: CATSDRLAGVNEQFF

d_call: .
v_call: TRBV7-9
clone_size: .
j_call: TRBJ2-1
cdr3_nt: TGTGCCAGCAGCTTACAGGGAGTTGAGCAGTTCTTC
cdr3_aa: CASSLQGVEQFF

d_call: TRBD1
v_call: TRBV25-1
clone_size: .
j_call: TRBJ2-1
cdr3_nt: TGTGCCAGCACCTCGGGACAGGGACCCTACAATGAGCAGTTCTTC
cdr3_aa: CASTSGQGPYNEQFF

d_call: .
v_call: TRBV24-1
clone_size: .
j_call: TRBJ1-1
cdr3_nt: TGTGCCAGCTCACGGGTCTGGGGGCATGGTACTGAAGCTTTCTTT
cdr3_aa: CASSRVWGHGTEAFF

d_call: TRBD2
v_call: TRBV24-1
clone_size: .
j_call: TRBJ2-5
cdr3_nt: TGTGCCACCAGTGATTTGGACGGACTAGCGGAGCAAGAGACCCAGTACTTC
cdr3_aa: CATSDLDGLAEQETQYF

d_call: .
v_call: TRBV11-3
clone_size: many
j_call: TRBJ2-5
cdr3_nt: TGTGCCAGCAGCGCCCGATTAAGAGAGACCCAGTACTTC
cdr3_aa: CASSARLRETQYF

d_call: .
v_call: TRBV6-1
clone_size: few
j_call: TRBJ1-3
cdr3_nt: TGTGCCAGCCGGGGGACGACTGGAAACACCATATATTTT
cdr3_aa: CASRGTTGNTIYF

d_call: .
v_call: TRBV10-3
clone_size: .
j_call: TRBJ2-3
cdr3_nt: TGTGCCACACGAGGTGCGGGGGCAGACACGCAGTATTTT
cdr3_aa: CATRGAGADTQYF